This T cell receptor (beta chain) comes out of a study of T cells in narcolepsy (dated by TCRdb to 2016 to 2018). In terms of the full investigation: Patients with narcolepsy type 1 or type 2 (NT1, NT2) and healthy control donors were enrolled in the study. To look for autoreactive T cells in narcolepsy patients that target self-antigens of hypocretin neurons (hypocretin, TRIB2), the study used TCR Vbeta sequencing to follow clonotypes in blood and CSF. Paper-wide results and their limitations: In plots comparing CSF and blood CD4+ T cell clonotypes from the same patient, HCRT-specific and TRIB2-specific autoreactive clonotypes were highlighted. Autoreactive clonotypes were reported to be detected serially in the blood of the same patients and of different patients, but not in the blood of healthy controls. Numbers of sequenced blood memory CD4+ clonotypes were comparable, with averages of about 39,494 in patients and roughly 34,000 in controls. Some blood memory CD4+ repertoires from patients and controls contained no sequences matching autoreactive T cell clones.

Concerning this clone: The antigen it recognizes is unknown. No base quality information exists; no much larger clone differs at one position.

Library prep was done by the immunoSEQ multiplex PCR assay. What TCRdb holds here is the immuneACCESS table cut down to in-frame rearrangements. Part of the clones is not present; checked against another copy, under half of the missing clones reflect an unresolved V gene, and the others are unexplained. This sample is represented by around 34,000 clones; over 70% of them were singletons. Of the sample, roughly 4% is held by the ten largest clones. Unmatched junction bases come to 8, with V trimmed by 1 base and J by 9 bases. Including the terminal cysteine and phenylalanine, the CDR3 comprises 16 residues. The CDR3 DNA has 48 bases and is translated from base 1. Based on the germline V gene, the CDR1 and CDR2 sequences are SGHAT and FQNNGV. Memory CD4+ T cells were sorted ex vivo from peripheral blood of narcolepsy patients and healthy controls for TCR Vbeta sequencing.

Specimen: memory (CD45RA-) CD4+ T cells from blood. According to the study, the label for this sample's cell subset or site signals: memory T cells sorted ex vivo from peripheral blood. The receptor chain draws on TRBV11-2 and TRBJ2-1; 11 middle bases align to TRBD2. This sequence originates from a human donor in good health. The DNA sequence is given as TGTGCCAGCAGCTTAGGGGGGGCTAGCGGGGGGACTGAGCAGTTCTTC. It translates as CASSLGGASGGTEQFF.